The 10 T cell receptor beta chains listed next were all sequenced from one sample in a study of T cell repertoires in cytomegalovirus infection. TCRdb reprocessed the reads via MiXCR and lists one record per CDR3 protein. The sample lists fewer than 350,000 distinct CDR3 sequences, 15% to 20% occurring once. Material for sequencing was PBMCs. Receptors originate from a human donor in good health (CMV status not recorded). Some clones in this sample may be carry-over from other donors' samples.

This clonotype was observed at least ten times. The CDR3 DNA reads as TGTGCCAGCAGCATGACCACAGGGAGGTTTCATCGTGGCTATGGCTACACCTTC. Protein sequence: CASSMTTGRFHRGYGYTF. This chain connects TRBV7-2 to TRBJ1-2; tentative D call: TRBD1 (6 bases). With 5 bases removed from V and 4 bases from J, the gap between germline ends came to 26 bases. Germline V CDR1 and CDR2: SGHTA, FQGNSA. This CDR3 is built from 18 residues.

The chain is built from TRBV27 and TRBJ1-2; D unclear. CDR1 and CDR2 from the germline V gene are MNHEY and SMNVEV (reference sequence). The CDR3 is made up of 13 amino acids. Trimming stripped 4 bases from V and 0 bases from J, with 6 bases between. The CDR3 loop reads CASSWASNYGYTF. The DNA of the CDR3 is TGTGCCAGCAGTTGGGCTTCTAACTATGGCTACACCTTC.

This clonotype was observed many times. The V and J genes are TRBV7-2 and TRBJ2-7; the match to TRBD1 covers 8 bases. This CDR3 spans 14 amino acids. Germline trimming cut 6 bases from V and 3 bases from J; bases unmatched to any gene: 7. In germline, CDR1 is SGHTA, CDR2 FQGNSA. The CDR3 DNA reads as TGTGCCAGCAGTCTGGACAGGGCCTACTACGAGCAGTACTTC. This sequence encodes CASSLDRAYYEQYF.

There are a few counts of this clonotype. The chain couples TRBV6-5 to TRBJ2-7, with a possible D match to TRBD1 (5 bases). The CDR3 has 14 residues. In germline, CDR1 is MNHEY, CDR2 SVGAGI. V was shortened by 6 bases and J by 0 bases, with 12 bases between the two germline ends. CDR3 sequence: CASRPRQSSYEQYF. The CDR3, as DNA: TGTGCCAGCAGACCTAGACAGTCCTCCTACGAGCAGTACTTC.

The CDR3 sequence: CASSVEGDRENEQFF. CDR3 sequence (DNA): TGTGCCAGCAGCGTAGAGGGGGACAGGGAAAATGAGCAGTTCTTC. J is TRBJ2-1 and V is TRBV9, with 9 bases that match TRBD1. The trim removed 0 bases at V and 7 bases at J, leaving 5 bases unmatched. The CDR3 runs 15 residues. CDR1 is SGDLS, CDR2 YYNGEE, per germline.

At least ten counts were recorded for this clonotype. The chain uses TRBV11-1 and TRBJ1-3; 7 bases are a match to TRBD1. This CDR3 is built from 16 residues. The germline gives CDR1 SGHAT, CDR2 FQDESV (reference sequence). With 5 bases clipped from V and 0 bases from J, the junction kept 7 bases outside the gene matches. DNA for the CDR3: TGTGCCAGCAGCCAGGGACAGTCCACCTCTGGAAACACCATATATTTT. Protein sequence: CASSQGQSTSGNTIYF.

This rearrangement joins TRBV12-3 or TRBV12-4 to TRBJ1-4, with D hard to call. CDR3 size: 12 residues. Trimming pared 1 base from V and 6 bases from J, leaving 3 bases between. For the CDR3, the DNA is TGTGCCAGCAGTTTAGATGATGAAAAACTGTTTTTT. The encoded protein is CASSLDDEKLFF.

This chain links TRBV12-3 or TRBV12-4 with TRBJ1-5, with D possibly matching TRBD1 (6 bases). Trimming pared 0 bases from V and 8 bases from J, leaving 11 bases between. This CDR3 has 14 residues. The CDR3 loop reads CASSLALEGEPQHF. CDR3 in DNA: TGTGCCAGCAGTTTAGCGCTCGAGGGGGAGCCCCAGCATTTT.

At least ten counts were recorded for this clonotype. CDR3 DNA sequence: TGTGCCAGCAGTTCCAGACAGGGACGGTACGAGCAGTACTTC. Translated, it gives CASSSRQGRYEQYF. The chain joins TRBV7-2 to TRBJ2-7; TRBD1 agrees at 7 bases. Germline assignment: CDR1 SGHTA and CDR2 FQGNSA. Unmatched junction bases numbered 9, after V lost 6 bases and J lost 4 bases. This CDR3 has 14 residues.

This clonotype has just a few counts. The genes are TRBV6-5 and TRBJ2-7, with D unclear. Germline CDR1 MNHEY, CDR2 SVGAGI. The CDR3 runs to 14 residues. Trimming took off 4 bases at V and 5 bases at J, with 15 bases between the two ends. The CDR3 region has the DNA TGTGCCAGCAGTTCCACGGTGGAGATCCACGAGCAGTACTTC. Translating gives CASSSTVEIHEQYF.